The rows below give T cell receptor beta chains drawn from one sample of a study of spatial heterogeneity in lung cancer. Each CDR3 protein is one row after TCRdb ran MiXCR on the 5' RACE reads. The sample lists approximately 70,000 distinct CDR3 sequences; around 9.3% were seen once. The sequences come from PBMCs, collected at follow-up. All receptors come from a female donor with early-stage non-small cell lung cancer. Each CDR3 is given with its conserved first and last residue. The D gene is left open where the match is weak. Clone size appears in some rows only: once, few, many, or a class for an expanded clone.

J gene: TRBJ2-1
D gene: -
clone size: -
V gene: TRBV14
CDR3 protein: CASSQDGVYNEQFF
CDR3 DNA: TGTGCCAGCAGCCAAGATGGGGTATACAATGAGCAGTTCTTC

J gene: TRBJ2-7
D gene: TRBD2
clone size: many
V gene: TRBV2
CDR3 protein: CASSAQLARGYEQYF
CDR3 DNA: TGTGCCAGCAGTGCTCAACTAGCGAGAGGGTACGAGCAGTACTTC

J gene: TRBJ2-2
D gene: TRBD1
clone size: many
V gene: TRBV2
CDR3 protein: CASTQRTGGTGELFF
CDR3 DNA: TGTGCCAGCACCCAGCGGACAGGTGGAACCGGGGAGCTGTTTTTT

J gene: TRBJ2-2
D gene: -
clone size: -
V gene: TRBV6-5
CDR3 protein: CASSYSVNTGELFF
CDR3 DNA: TGTGCCAGCAGTTACTCTGTAAACACCGGGGAGCTGTTTTTT

J gene: TRBJ2-1
D gene: TRBD2
clone size: many
V gene: TRBV27
CDR3 protein: CASSTSVHEQFF
CDR3 DNA: TGTGCCAGCAGTACTAGCGTTCATGAGCAGTTCTTC

J gene: TRBJ2-2
D gene: TRBD1
clone size: many
V gene: TRBV11-2
CDR3 protein: CASSTRDRRLTLNTGELFF
CDR3 DNA: TGTGCCAGCAGCACTCGGGACAGGCGGCTAACTTTGAACACCGGGGAGCTGTTTTTT

J gene: TRBJ2-3
D gene: -
clone size: many
V gene: TRBV29-1
CDR3 protein: CSAGDADTQYF
CDR3 DNA: TGCAGCGCAGGCGACGCAGATACGCAGTATTTT

J gene: TRBJ2-2
D gene: TRBD2
clone size: many
V gene: TRBV5-1
CDR3 protein: CASSSSGRRHGELFF
CDR3 DNA: TGCGCCAGCAGTTCAAGCGGGAGGCGGCACGGGGAGCTGTTTTTT

J gene: TRBJ2-7
D gene: -
clone size: many
V gene: TRBV9
CDR3 protein: CASSPLPARDEQYF
CDR3 DNA: TGTGCCAGCAGCCCCCTCCCGGCCCGGGACGAGCAGTACTTC

J gene: TRBJ1-5
D gene: TRBD1
clone size: -
V gene: TRBV6-1
CDR3 protein: CASDRGRYSNQPQHF
CDR3 DNA: TGTGCCAGCGACAGGGGACGATATAGCAATCAGCCCCAGCATTTT

J gene: TRBJ2-1
D gene: TRBD2
clone size: many
V gene: TRBV10-1
CDR3 protein: CASSLSVAGGEQFF
CDR3 DNA: TGCGCCAGCAGTCTCTCCGTAGCGGGAGGTGAGCAGTTCTTC

J gene: TRBJ2-1
D gene: TRBD2
clone size: many
V gene: TRBV7-6
CDR3 protein: CASSSTGTSVYNEQFF
CDR3 DNA: TGTGCCAGCAGCTCGACCGGGACTAGCGTGTACAATGAGCAGTTCTTC

J gene: TRBJ1-1
D gene: -
clone size: few
V gene: TRBV6-6
CDR3 protein: CASSYSQGAEAFF
CDR3 DNA: TGTGCCAGCAGTTACTCACAGGGAGCTGAAGCTTTCTTT

J gene: TRBJ2-7
D gene: -
clone size: many
V gene: TRBV7-9
CDR3 protein: CASSSAGSYEQYF
CDR3 DNA: TGTGCCAGCAGCTCGGCAGGGAGTTACGAGCAGTACTTC

J gene: TRBJ2-3
D gene: TRBD2
clone size: many
V gene: TRBV10-1
CDR3 protein: CASSARTSAYTDTQYF
CDR3 DNA: TGCGCCAGCAGTGCCCGGACTAGCGCCTACACAGATACGCAGTATTTT

J gene: TRBJ2-1
D gene: -
clone size: many
V gene: TRBV11-2
CDR3 protein: CASSLEALNNEQFF
CDR3 DNA: TGTGCCAGCAGCTTAGAAGCCCTTAACAATGAGCAGTTCTTC

J gene: TRBJ2-3
D gene: -
clone size: many
V gene: TRBV7-2
CDR3 protein: CASSLVAADPQYF
CDR3 DNA: TGTGCCAGCAGCTTAGTGGCGGCAGACCCGCAGTATTTT

J gene: TRBJ2-7
D gene: -
clone size: -
V gene: TRBV25-1
CDR3 protein: CASGGLISYEQYF
CDR3 DNA: TGTGCCAGCGGGGGCCTAATTTCCTACGAGCAGTACTTC

J gene: TRBJ2-7
D gene: -
clone size: few
V gene: TRBV20-1
CDR3 protein: CSARRVAIGEQYF
CDR3 DNA: TGCAGTGCCCGACGAGTGGCGATAGGGGAGCAGTACTTC

J gene: TRBJ2-7
D gene: TRBD2
clone size: few
V gene: TRBV6-5
CDR3 protein: CASSQLSGRALYEQYF
CDR3 DNA: TGTGCCAGCAGTCAGCTTAGCGGGAGGGCCCTCTACGAGCAGTACTTC

J gene: TRBJ2-1
D gene: TRBD2
clone size: -
V gene: TRBV20-1
CDR3 protein: CSAPRTSGRNEQFF
CDR3 DNA: TGCAGTGCCCCCCGGACTAGCGGGAGGAATGAGCAGTTCTTC

J gene: TRBJ2-5
D gene: TRBD2
clone size: many
V gene: TRBV11-3
CDR3 protein: CASSLSLAGGQETQYF
CDR3 DNA: TGTGCCAGCAGCTTAAGTCTAGCGGGAGGGCAAGAGACCCAGTACTTC

J gene: TRBJ2-1
D gene: -
clone size: many
V gene: TRBV24-1
CDR3 protein: CATSAATKLENNEQFF
CDR3 DNA: TGTGCCACCAGTGCCGCCACGAAATTAGAGAACAATGAGCAGTTCTTC

J gene: TRBJ2-7
D gene: TRBD2
clone size: few
V gene: TRBV7-9
CDR3 protein: CASRATSGTYEQYF
CDR3 DNA: TGTGCCAGCAGAGCCACTAGCGGGACCTACGAGCAGTACTTC

J gene: TRBJ1-2
D gene: TRBD1
clone size: few
V gene: TRBV6-5
CDR3 protein: CASRLGQGNYGYTF
CDR3 DNA: TGTGCCAGCAGACTTGGACAGGGAAACTATGGCTACACCTTC